Described below is a single TCR beta chain sequence and its context. This record belongs to a study of T cell clones after liver transplantation. Sequencing used immunoSEQ multiplex PCR; TCRdb keeps in-frame clones, though not all of them. The data contain more than 65,000 clones, roughly 80% of them singletons. The CDR3 totals 13 residues. V was cut by 1 base and J by 9 bases, with 13 bases left in between. The germline V gene has CDR1 MGHDK and CDR2 SYGVNS. This chain connects TRBV25-1 to TRBJ2-7; D call uncertain. This specimen was CD4+ T cells from blood, taken 12 months after liver transplant. This clonotype was obtained from a human patient who received a liver transplant. A subset of T cells may come from the graft donor. The CDR3 sequence: CASSEWVGSGQYF. CDR3 coding DNA: TGTGCCAGCAGTGAATGGGTAGGTTCGGGGCAGTACTTC.